These T cell receptor beta chains were read from a single sample in a study of blood T cell repertoires in COVID-19. TCRdb's copy holds only in-frame clones and misses some; the assay was immunoSEQ multiplex PCR. The table records around 100,000 clones, 85% of them present only once. Material: peripheral blood. Receptor source: a woman aged 60-75 years with COVID-19, enrolled during active disease. CDR3s include the opening cysteine and the closing phenylalanine or tryptophan. The D gene is left open where the match is weak. Clone size is shown for a subset of rows, as once, few, many or a class of expanded clone.

>TRBJ1-1|TRBD1|-|TRBV2
TGTGCCAGCAACGGGCATACAGGGGTGGGATATATAACTGAAGCTTTCTTT
CASNGHTGVGYITEAFF
>TRBJ2-7|TRBD2|few|TRBV19
TGTGCCAGTAGTAGGGCTAGCGGGTACTACGAGCAGTACTTC
CASSRASGYYEQYF
>TRBJ1-2|-|few|TRBV6-2/TRBV6-3
TGTGCCAGCAGTTCGCCACTTCTCGGTGGAGGAGTTAACTATGGCTACACCTTC
CASSSPLLGGGVNYGYTF
>TRBJ2-7|-|-|TRBV9
TGTGCCAGCAGCGATGGGAGAGCCGAGCAGTACTTC
CASSDGRAEQYF
>TRBJ1-1|-|-|TRBV6-5
TGTGCCAGCAGTTACAGCTATGAGGCGGGCACTGAAGCTTTCTTT
CASSYSYEAGTEAFF
>TRBJ2-3|TRBD2|-|TRBV7-2
TGTGCCAGCAGCTTAGGGAGCGGGGGCACAGATACGCAGTATTTT
CASSLGSGGTDTQYF
>TRBJ1-2|-|-|TRBV20-1
TGCAGTGCTCCCACAGGCGGCTACACCTTC
CSAPTGGYTF
>TRBJ1-3|-|-|TRBV19
TGTGCCAGTCAACGCTATACCTCTGGAAACACCATATATTTT
CASQRYTSGNTIYF
>TRBJ2-7|TRBD2|-|TRBV5-4
TGTGCCAGCAGCTTGGCCCTGGGGGGGGAGACCTACGAGCAGTACTTC
CASSLALGGETYEQYF
>TRBJ2-1|-|-|TRBV5-1
TGCGCCAGCAGCTTGACTGACTACAATGAGCAGTTCTTC
CASSLTDYNEQFF
>TRBJ1-5|TRBD1|-|TRBV18
TGTGCCAGCTCACCACGGGACAGGGGGAACCAGCCCCAGCATTTT
CASSPRDRGNQPQHF
>TRBJ1-6|-|-|TRBV18
TGTGCCAGCTTCACACCGGGTTCACCCCTCCACTTT
CASFTPGSPLHF
>TRBJ1-2|-|-|TRBV4-1
TGCGCCAGCAGCCAAGAATGGTCAGTCTATGGCTACACCTTC
CASSQEWSVYGYTF
>TRBJ2-1|TRBD1|-|TRBV6-5
TGTGCCAGCAGTTTCCGTTTTGGGCGGACAGGCAATGAGCAGTTCTTC
CASSFRFGRTGNEQFF
>TRBJ2-7|-|-|TRBV18
TGTGCCAGCTCACCACTTGGCGGGACCCCCTACGAGCAGTACTTC
CASSPLGGTPYEQYF
>TRBJ2-2|TRBD2|-|TRBV7-6
TGTGCCAGCAGCTTAGTCTTTACTAGCGGGGTGGGCGGGGAGCTGTTTTTT
CASSLVFTSGVGGELFF
>TRBJ2-3|TRBD2|-|TRBV4-2
TGTGCCAGCAGCCAAGATTCCGGCGGGGGGGCGATTTATACGCAGTATTTT
CASSQDSGGGAIYTQYF
>TRBJ2-7|-|-|TRBV4-2
TGTGCCAGCAGCCAAGACTTCCTGGGGAGCTACGAGCAGTACTTC
CASSQDFLGSYEQYF
>TRBJ2-3|TRBD2|-|TRBV3-1/TRBV3-2
TGTGCCAGCAGCCGAGGGACTAGCGGGGGAAATACGCAGTATTTT
CASSRGTSGGNTQYF
>TRBJ2-1|TRBD1|-|TRBV7-2
TGTGCCAGCAGCCCCTGGACAGGGAGTACGAATGAGCAGTTCTTC
CASSPWTGSTNEQFF
>TRBJ1-1|-|-|TRBV3-1/TRBV3-2
TGTGCCAGCAGCCTCGAACCGGGGAACACTGAAGCTTTCTTT
CASSLEPGNTEAFF
>TRBJ2-3|TRBD2|-|TRBV11-2
TGTGCCAGCAGCTCCTACATCGTAAGCGGGGGGGAAGATACGCAGTATTTT
CASSSYIVSGGEDTQYF
>TRBJ1-4|-|-|TRBV9
TGTGCCAGCAGCGTAGGCCCGGGATTTGTGGATGAAAAACTGTTTTTT
CASSVGPGFVDEKLFF
>TRBJ1-6|TRBD1|-|TRBV5-4
TGTGCTACCTCCGTACAGGGGTATTCACCCCTCCACTTT
CATSVQGYSPLHF
>TRBJ1-6|-|-|TRBV12-3/TRBV12-4
TGTGCCAGCAGTCCTCAGGAATCGTCCCTCCACTTT
CASSPQESSLHF
>TRBJ1-2|-|few|TRBV6-5
TGTGCCAGCAGGTACCGCTATGGCTACACCTTC
CASRYRYGYTF
>TRBJ2-1|TRBD2|-|TRBV7-7
TGTGCTAGCAGCTCCGGGACTAGGTCCAATGAGCAGTTCTTC
CASSSGTRSNEQFF
>TRBJ2-7|TRBD2|once|TRBV19
TGTGCCAGTAGTATTAGACCAGCGGGGGACTACGAGCAGTACTTC
CASSIRPAGDYEQYF
>TRBJ2-2|TRBD2|-|TRBV18
TGTGCCAGCTCACCACAGACTAGCGGGGACACCGGGGAGCTGTTTTTT
CASSPQTSGDTGELFF
>TRBJ1-3|-|few|TRBV3-1/TRBV3-2
TGTGCCAGCAGCCCCTTGTACTTCTCTGGAAACACCATATATTTT
CASSPLYFSGNTIYF
>TRBJ1-1|TRBD1|-|TRBV29-1
TGCAGCTTCCAGGACAGGTTGAACACTGAAGCTTTCTTT
CSFQDRLNTEAFF
>TRBJ1-6|-|-|TRBV10-3
TGTGCCATCAGTGCGTATGGGGCAGGTTCACCCCTCCACTTT
CAISAYGAGSPLHF
>TRBJ2-2|-|-|TRBV30
TGTGCCTGGAGTACCTTCGCGGGGTCGAACACCGGGGAGCTGTTTTTT
CAWSTFAGSNTGELFF
>TRBJ1-5|TRBD1|-|TRBV27
TGTGCCAGCGGGGACAGGGTTGCCGGTCAGCCCCAGCATTTT
CASGDRVAGQPQHF
>TRBJ1-4|TRBD1|-|TRBV3-1/TRBV3-2
TGTGCCAGCAGCCAAGAACTCATGGACAGGGTGGTGGGAGCAACTAATGAAAAACTGTTTTTT
CASSQELMDRVVGATNEKLFF
>TRBJ1-6|-|-|TRBV2
TGTGCCAGCAGTGAAAGTTCTATCCCGTATTTCCGCCTCCACTTT
CASSESSIPYFRLHF
>TRBJ2-3|-|once|TRBV15
TGTGCCACTAACCCTAACCCTGGGGGGATGGATACGCAGTATTTT
CATNPNPGGMDTQYF
>TRBJ2-5|TRBD1|-|TRBV19
TGTGCCAGTAGTATCCAAGGACAGGGGTCACGTCAAGAGACCCAGTACTTC
CASSIQGQGSRQETQYF
>TRBJ1-2|-|once|TRBV9
TGTGCCAGCAGCGTAGCCGCCGGGGAGACAGGCAACTATGGCTACACCTTC
CASSVAAGETGNYGYTF
>TRBJ1-3|-|-|TRBV10-3
TGTGCCATCAGTGTGGACAAAGGAAACACCATATATTTT
CAISVDKGNTIYF
>TRBJ2-2|-|-|TRBV7-9
TGTGCCAGCAGCTTAGTTGGAGGCGTGGAGCTGTTTTTT
CASSLVGGVELFF
>TRBJ1-6|-|-|TRBV6-5
TGTGCCAGCACCAGGCGGGGGGGTCCTTCACCCCTCCACTTT
CASTRRGGPSPLHF
>TRBJ1-2|-|-|TRBV2
TGTGCCAGCACTAGTGTCCTCCGGGTAGGGGATGGCTACACCTTC
CASTSVLRVGDGYTF
>TRBJ1-1|TRBD1|-|TRBV29-1
TGCAGCGTTGGGGCAGGGGGTTTCACTGAAGCTTTCTTT
CSVGAGGFTEAFF
>TRBJ1-3|-|-|TRBV29-1
TGCAGCGTTGACAGTTCTGGAAACACCATATATTTT
CSVDSSGNTIYF
>TRBJ2-1|TRBD1|-|TRBV6-5
TGTGCCTCCGCCGGGACAGAGAATTACAATGAGCAGTTCTTC
CASAGTENYNEQFF
>TRBJ1-4|-|-|TRBV7-9
TGTGCCAGCAGCTTCGGGGGGCTTGGCCCAGCTAATGAAAAACTGTTTTTT
CASSFGGLGPANEKLFF
>TRBJ1-6|-|-|TRBV18
TGTGCCAGCTCACCATCGGCCAGGGTAGATTCACCCCTCCACTTT
CASSPSARVDSPLHF
>TRBJ1-2|TRBD1|-|TRBV5-1
TGCGCCAGCAGCCTGAACAGGGGCTCTAACTATGGCTACACCTTC
CASSLNRGSNYGYTF
>TRBJ1-1|-|-|TRBV30
TGTGCCTGGAGCTACGGAGGATCGAACACTGAAGCTTTCTTT
CAWSYGGSNTEAFF
>TRBJ1-1|-|-|TRBV5-1
TGCGCCAGCAGCGGAGGCATGAACACTGAAGCTTTCTTT
CASSGGMNTEAFF
>TRBJ2-2|TRBD1|-|TRBV5-1
TGCGCCAGCAGCTTGGGTGACAGGGGCACTTACACCGGGGAGCTGTTTTTT
CASSLGDRGTYTGELFF
>TRBJ1-1|TRBD1|-|TRBV5-1
TGCGCCAGCAGTTTACCGGGACAGGGCGGTTCTGAAGCTTTCTTT
CASSLPGQGGSEAFF
>TRBJ2-7|TRBD1|-|TRBV19
TGTGCCAGTAGTTTAGGGGACAGGTCCTACGAGCAGTACTTC
CASSLGDRSYEQYF
>TRBJ2-1|-|-|TRBV12-3/TRBV12-4
TGTGCCAGCAGTAAGAGCAATGAGCAGTTCTTC
CASSKSNEQFF
>TRBJ2-7|TRBD1|-|TRBV5-1
TGCGCCAGCAGCCCTGGACAGGGCCCCTACGAGCAGTACTTC
CASSPGQGPYEQYF
>TRBJ2-7|-|-|TRBV9
TGTGCCAGCGGAGACTACGAGCAGTACTTC
CASGDYEQYF
>TRBJ1-1|TRBD1|-|TRBV9
TGTGCCAGCAGCGTTGGGACAGAGGACACTGAAGCTTTCTTT
CASSVGTEDTEAFF